This T cell receptor (beta chain) was observed in a study of T cell responses to AZD1222 COVID-19 vaccine. About this clone itself: Its target is unknown.

The germline V gene has CDR1 SGDLS and CDR2 YYNGEE. The CDR3 sequence is 14 residues long. Trimming removed 3 bases at V and 10 bases at J, with 16 bases between. Measured with immunoSEQ multiplex PCR; TCRdb has only the in-frame clones, and not every one. The table includes 250,000 or so clones, 85% to 95% detected once. Findings and limits, study-wide: Mostly white British, mostly female donors; authors suggested clonal diversity may be underestimated. Breadth and depth of Spike-specific TCRs rose after two AZD1222 doses.

The V and J genes are TRBV9 and TRBJ1-4; D is unresolved. The source was peripheral blood, collected on day 0 of AZD1222 vaccination. The sequence derives from an adult in good health. In DNA form, the CDR3 reads TGTGCCAGCAGCGGCACAGTACCCTTAGGAAAACTGTTTTTT. This sequence encodes CASSGTVPLGKLFF. The whole variable domain, remainder taken from reference TRBV9 and TRBJ1-4, is DSGVTQTPKHLITATGQRVTLRCSPRSGDLSVYWYQQSLDQGLQFLIQYYNGEERAKGNILERFSAQQFPDLHSELNLSSLELGDSALYFCASSGTVPLGKLFFGSGTQLSVL.